This T cell receptor beta chain was retrieved from a study of blood T cells in healthy people across ages. As for this clonotype: Its antigen is as yet unknown.

Alongside a J-beta primer mix, a sample-barcoded 5' primer served in a second PCR lasting roughly 7 to 11 cycles. Each cDNA molecule carried a tag from a template-switch adaptor that contained 12 random nucleotides. MiXCR, run by TCRdb on the 5' RACE reads, gives a single entry per CDR3 protein. The sample includes over 550,000 distinct CDR3 sequences, roughly 30% of them seen just once. Each of the donors had 9 to 10 milliliters of peripheral blood drawn into EDTA-treated Vacutainer tubes. Total RNA was isolated from each sample in quantities of at least 6 micrograms. Notes on the study in general: With age, beta diversity per million T cells declined roughly linearly, significantly by over 35.

Germline loops: CDR1 DFQATT, CDR2 SNEGSKA (reference sequence). This CDR3 is built from 14 residues. Trimming took 3 bases from V and 2 from J, leaving 14 bases between them. The TCR originated in a woman aged 80 or over in good health. The chain carries TRBV20-1 and TRBJ2-7; D not resolved. The sequenced sample consisted of blood. The CDR3 loop is CSARSETAAYEQYF. Written as DNA, the CDR3 is TGCAGTGCTAGGTCCGAGACGGCTGCCTACGAGCAGTACTTC.